What follows is one T cell receptor (beta chain) and its context. This CDR3 comprises 14 residues. Trimming shortened V by 10 bases and J by 0 bases, and 13 bases separated the two germline ends. Germline lookup yields CDR1 SEHNR and CDR2 FQNEAQ (reference sequence). Prior to thyroid surgery, none of the patients had received any treatment. This entry comes from a study of metastatic and nonmetastatic thyroid tumors. TCRdb ran MiXCR on the PCR reads. The sample contains roughly 30,000 clones, approximately 3.7% of which appear only once. The clonotype originates from a male donor with papillary thyroid cancer or a benign thyroid nodule (not recorded which). Some clones in this sample may be carry-over from other donors' samples. Sequenced sample: blood. This chain connects TRBV7-9 to TRBJ1-3; D call uncertain. DNA of the CDR3: TGTGCCACCGACAACCGAAGCTCTGGAAACACCATATATTTT. It specifies CATDNRSSGNTIYF.